The rows below give T cell receptor beta chains drawn from one sample of a study of blood T cell repertoires in COVID-19. The method was immunoSEQ multiplex PCR; TCRdb's version includes in-frame clones alone and lacks a portion of them. Counted here are fewer than 500,000 clones, 86% occurring once; the ten biggest clones make up under 1.5%. Material for sequencing was peripheral blood. The receptors were sampled from a woman in her twenties or thirties with active or convalescent COVID-19. The conserved cysteine and the conserved F or W are not part of the CDR3 here.

TRBV19	TRBJ2-4	ASNPSGRDNIQY
TRBV19	TRBJ1-4	ASSITGIMGSNEKLF
TRBV19	TRBJ1-1	ASAPTGTNTEAF
TRBV5-6	TRBJ2-5	ASSLGRAGTETQY
TRBV6-5	TRBJ1-2	ASSPDSYGYT
TRBV10-3	TRBJ2-3	AIGRLAGTDTQY
TRBV11-2	TRBJ2-1	ASSYLGLAGDNEQF
TRBV12-3/TRBV12-4	TRBJ1-1	ASSQWDRMEAF
TRBV7-8	TRBJ1-5	ASSLRDSLSQGNQPQH
TRBV5-1	TRBJ2-1	ASQTSGSYNEQF
TRBV6-4	TRBJ1-2	ASSDLGTGRGGYT
TRBV19	TRBJ1-5	ASSQTGIQPQH
TRBV30	TRBJ1-2	AWSVPLGSYGYT
TRBV7-2	TRBJ1-5	ASNPRGIDQPQH
TRBV6-4	TRBJ2-1	ASSEEVSGGGYNEQF